This TCR beta chain derives from a study of cytomegalovirus exposure and HLA in healthy donors. Overall study: From donors who were HLA-typed, an early data release held 81 million or so unique TCRs. For the 300 to 450 genotyped donors, 80% to 90% fell within the Caucasian-associated ancestry cluster. Findings and caveats of the study: There were a few CMV-associated chains whose specificity for CMV antigens was confirmed in vitro.

The PCR employed 60 Vbeta primers together with 13 Jbeta primers. Profiled with immunoSEQ multiplex PCR; TCRdb holds only in-frame clones, not every one. The sample records 25,000 to 35,000 clones, about 87% being singletons. As concerns this clone: Its antigen is as yet unknown.

CDR1 SGHAT and CDR2 FQNNGV come from the germline V gene. The CDR3 length is 16 residues. With 0 bases clipped from V and 6 bases from J, the junction kept 8 bases outside the gene matches. What was sequenced was PBMCs. The sequence was collected from a boy aged 10-17 years in good health and CMV-seronegative. J is TRBJ1-5 and V is TRBV11-2, with TRBD1 matching over 7 bases. The CDR3 is CASSLDGADRVQPQHF. CDR3 DNA: TGTGCCAGCAGCTTAGATGGGGCAGACAGGGTTCAGCCCCAGCATTTT.